This T cell receptor beta chain was captured by sequencing in a study of response to subunit inactivated influenza vaccine. In this sample, this clonotype turned up a few times. TCRdb reprocessed the RT-PCR reads with MiXCR, giving one entry per CDR3 protein. The sample lists 450,000 to 600,000 distinct CDR3 sequences, under 9% occurring once. Germline V gives CDR1 LNHDA, CDR2 SQIVND (reference sequence). This CDR3 has 13 amino acids. V lost 11 bases and J lost 5, with 18 bases in between. This TCR came from a man between 50 and 75 years old who received an inactivated influenza vaccine. Sample: PBMCs from blood, taken about 23 months after vaccination. This chain links TRBV19 with TRBJ2-5; D gene unclear. The CDR3 loop reads CASRPTYRETQYF. In DNA, the CDR3 is TGTGCCTCCAGACCCACTTATAGGGAGACCCAGTACTTC. The whole variable domain, filled in from reference TRBV19 and TRBJ2-5, reads DGGITQSPKYLFRKEGQNVTLSCEQNLNHDAMYWYRQDPGQGLRLIYYSQIVNDFQKGDIAEGYSVSREKKESFPLTVTSAQKNPTAFYLCASRPTYRETQYFGPGTRLLVL.